The 15 T cell receptor beta chains below come from one sample, sequenced in a study of blood T cell repertoires in COVID-19. Repertoires were generated with immunoSEQ multiplex PCR, while TCRdb's copy carries only in-frame clones and drops some. The table has roughly 220,000 clones, roughly 81% seen once. The sequencing sample was made of peripheral blood. The origin of the receptors is a man aged 45 to 65 who had recovered from COVID-19.

The rearrangement links TRBV5-1 to TRBJ1-6; 7 bases align to TRBD1. After removal of 4 bases from V and 6 bases from J, the junction contained 7 bases not matched to a gene. The CDR3 sequence is 15 residues long. Germline loops: CDR1 SGHRS, CDR2 YFSETQ. In nucleotides, the CDR3 is TGCGCCAGCAGCCTCGACAGGGCTGGTAATTCACCCCTCCACTTT. This sequence encodes CASSLDRAGNSPLHF.

This chain uses TRBV3-1 (or the pseudogene TRBV3-2) with TRBJ2-3; 9 bases map to TRBD2. Trimming at V came to 4 bases and at J to 2 bases, leaving 13 bases not matched to a gene. The CDR3 extends over 18 amino acids. From germline, CDR1 is LGHDT and CDR2 YNNKEL (reference sequence). Here the CDR3 reads CASSLGRVTSGLTDTQYF. The CDR3 nucleotides are TGTGCCAGCAGCCTGGGTAGAGTGACTAGCGGACTCACAGATACGCAGTATTTT.

The genes are TRBV21-1 and TRBJ1-5; the table's D call of TRBD1 was not tested on the DNA. TRBV21-1 is a pseudogene locus. This CDR3 region has 15 residues. The CDR3 DNA sequence: TGTGCCAGGGTACAGGGAACTGATAGCAATCAGCCCCAGCATTTT. Amino acid sequence: CARVQGTDSNQPQHF.

The chain recombines TRBV28 with TRBJ1-4; a weak D match, TRBD1 (6 bases). The V and J ends lost 3 bases and 3 bases respectively, with 11 bases between them. The CDR3 is 15 amino acids. The germline CDR1 and CDR2 sequences are MDHEN and SYDVKM. The CDR3 spells CASSFRTDANEKLFF. CDR3 DNA: TGTGCCAGCAGTTTCCGGACAGATGCTAATGAAAAACTGTTTTTT.

The gene calls are TRBV5-1 and TRBJ1-2, with D possibly TRBD1 on 5 matching bases. This CDR3 is 13 amino acids long. The germline CDR1 and CDR2 sequences are SGHRS and YFSETQ. V lost 1 base and J 4 bases, leaving 8 bases between the germline ends. The CDR3 here is CASSLQTVYGYTF. CDR3 in DNA: TGCGCCAGCAGCTTGCAGACAGTCTATGGCTACACCTTC.

Regarding this clone: Other DNA sequences in the same sample also yield this CDR3. This chain uses TRBV18 with TRBJ1-1, with 9 bases that match TRBD1. The CDR3 loop spans 13 amino acids. Germline loops: CDR1 KGHSH, CDR2 LQKENI. Germline trimming cut 3 bases from V and 5 bases from J; bases unmatched to any gene: 1. The CDR3 spells CASSPGTGTEAFF. CDR3 DNA: TGTGCCAGCTCACCCGGGACAGGGACTGAAGCTTTCTTT.

The chain combines TRBV10-2 with TRBJ2-7; perhaps TRBD2 as D (5 bases). This CDR3 region has 15 residues. CDR1 is WSHSY, CDR2 SAAADI, per germline. The ends were cut back, 8 bases at V and 0 bases at J, with 17 bases in the middle. The CDR3 DNA follows: TGCGCCAGCGGAGCGGCGGTGGGAGCCTCCTACGAGCAGTACTTC. It encodes CASGAAVGASYEQYF.

The genes are TRBV28 and TRBJ2-7; TRBD1 aligns across 11 bases. The CDR3 is 14 residues long. V lost 6 bases and J lost 7; bases outside the gene matches: 8. Germline-derived CDR1 and CDR2 are MDHEN and SYDVKM. The chain's CDR3 is CASSEDRGLREQYF. CDR3 nucleotides: TGTGCCAGCAGCGAGGACAGGGGGCTCCGGGAGCAGTACTTC.

This sequence joins TRBV5-1 and TRBJ1-3, with a tentative D call TRBD1 (5 bases). This CDR3 region has 13 residues. V was pared by 5 bases and J by 4 bases, with 10 bases between. CDR1 and CDR2 from the germline V gene are SGHRS and YFSETQ. CDR3 loop: CASRLPGGNTIYF. CDR3 DNA: TGCGCCAGCAGATTACCAGGGGGAAACACCATATATTTT. Combining the CDR3 with reference TRBV5-1 and TRBJ1-3 gives the whole variable domain KAGVTQTPRYLIKTRGQQVTLSCSPISGHRSVSWYQQTPGQGLQFLFEYFSETQRNKGNFPGRFSGRQFSNSRSEMNVSTLELGDSALYLCASRLPGGNTIYFGEGSWLTVV.

A note on this clone: The sample holds other DNA sequences that translate to the same CDR3. The chain combines TRBV5-4 with TRBJ2-7; TRBD1 aligns across 8 bases. Trimming cost V 0 bases and J 4 bases; bases outside gene matches: 3. The CDR3 has 14 amino acids. Germline values: CDR1 SGHNT, CDR2 YYREEE (reference sequence). The CDR3 nucleotides read TGTGCCAGCAGCTTGGGGCAGGGGGCGTACGAGCAGTACTTC. The encoded protein is CASSLGQGAYEQYF.

The J gene is TRBJ1-4, the V gene TRBV24-1; a weak D match, TRBD1 (5 bases). Between the trimmed V and J ends, which lost 3 bases and 8 bases, there was a span of 12 bases. This CDR3 has 14 amino acids. The germline V gene has CDR1 KGHDR and CDR2 SFDVKD. This CDR3 reads CATSDGGRGEKLFF. The CDR3 nucleotides read TGTGCCACCAGTGATGGTGGGAGGGGCGAAAAACTGTTTTTT.

J is TRBJ2-5 and V is TRBV4-2, with a weak D call TRBD2 (6 bases). This CDR3 has 14 residues. V was trimmed by 1 base and J by 5 bases, leaving 11 bases between them. Germline V gene sequence: CDR1 LGHNA, CDR2 YNFKEQ. This chain's CDR3 is CASSQAGGKETQYF. The DNA for the CDR3 is TGTGCCAGCAGCCAAGCTGGCGGGAAGGAGACCCAGTACTTC.

This clone was found a few times. This chain connects TRBV27 to TRBJ2-7, with 8 positions matching TRBD1. Germline loops: CDR1 MNHEY, CDR2 SMNVEV (reference sequence). The V gene end was trimmed by 6 bases and the J gene end by 3 bases; junction bases not matched to a gene: 10. CDR3 size: 15 residues. The CDR3 is CASSLGGTGNYEQYF. The CDR3 nucleotides read TGTGCCAGCAGCCTAGGGGGGACAGGTAACTACGAGCAGTACTTC.

The rearrangement uses TRBV3-1 (or the pseudogene TRBV3-2) and TRBJ2-1; TRBD2 matches at 11 bases. J gave up 0 bases and V 4 bases, and 5 bases lay outside the gene matches. The CDR3 extends over 17 amino acids. The germline V gene encodes CDR1 LGHDT and CDR2 YNNKEL (reference sequence). In DNA, the CDR3 is TGTGCCAGCAGCCCTCCGGGACTAGCGGTCTCCTACAATGAGCAGTTCTTC. Protein: CASSPPGLAVSYNEQFF.

V is TRBV19 and J is TRBJ1-5; no definite D call. V was trimmed by 6 bases and J by 10 bases, leaving 16 bases between them. The length of the CDR3 is 13 residues. Germline V gene sequence: CDR1 LNHDA, CDR2 SQIVND (reference sequence). DNA for the CDR3: TGTGCCAGTAGGGCACGACCAGAGGTACCCCAGCATTTT. Its protein is CASRARPEVPQHF.